This T cell receptor (beta chain) originates from a study of cytomegalovirus exposure and HLA in healthy donors. The V end lost 1 base, the J end lost 7 bases, and 15 bases lay between the germline ends. The CDR3 is made up of 16 amino acids. Germline CDR1 SGHRS, CDR2 YFSETQ. In the PCR, 60 Vbeta and 13 Jbeta primers were used. Clones were sequenced by immunoSEQ multiplex PCR, and TCRdb holds only the in-frame ones, with some missing. The sample carries some 98,000 clones, more than 60% recorded once. The sequenced sample consisted of PBMCs. This chain uses TRBV5-1 with TRBJ1-6; no clear D gene. The sequence was obtained from a man in his fifties in good health and CMV-seronegative. Here the CDR3 DNA reads TGCGCCAGCAGCTTGTCAGGTCTGCTCTCCAATTCACCCCTCCACTTT. Its translation is CASSLSGLLSNSPLHF.